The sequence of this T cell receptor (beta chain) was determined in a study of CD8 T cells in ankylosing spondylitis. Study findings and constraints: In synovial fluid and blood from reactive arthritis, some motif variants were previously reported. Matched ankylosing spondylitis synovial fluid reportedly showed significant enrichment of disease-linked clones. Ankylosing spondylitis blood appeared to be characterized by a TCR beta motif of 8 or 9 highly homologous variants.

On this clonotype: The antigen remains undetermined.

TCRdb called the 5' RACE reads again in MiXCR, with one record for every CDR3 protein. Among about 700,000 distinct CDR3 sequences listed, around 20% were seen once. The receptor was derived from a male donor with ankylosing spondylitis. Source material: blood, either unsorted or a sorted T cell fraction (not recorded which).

As DNA, the CDR3 is TGTGCCAGCAGCTTGGCAGTGGGGGCAAACACCGGGGAGCTGTTTTTT. This translates into CASSLAVGANTGELFF. The chain couples TRBV5-5 to TRBJ2-2; maybe TRBD1 (6 bases). V lost 0 bases, J lost 2 bases, and 11 bases lay in between. This CDR3 is 16 amino acids long. Per the germline V gene, CDR1 is SGHKS and CDR2 is YYEKEE (reference sequence).